The 15 T cell receptor beta chains below were found in one sample sequenced in a study of T cells in Graves' hyperthyroidism and ophthalmopathy. Amplified TCR beta CDR3 regions derived from RNA transcripts. Primed by the HTBI set, a first-round RT-PCR was run on the TCR CDR3. TCRdb re-called the multiplex PCR reads through MiXCR, storing one row per CDR3 protein. The table has about 200,000 distinct CDR3 sequences, approximately 16% seen once. Input material: blood. These receptors came from a middle-aged man with Graves' hyperthyroidism.

A few counts support this clonotype. The chain recombines TRBV20-1 with TRBJ1-2; D is ambiguous. From germline, CDR1 is DFQATT and CDR2 SNEGSKA (reference sequence). This CDR3 contains 10 residues. Between the trimmed V and J ends, which lost 1 base and 6 bases, there was a span of 3 bases. The chain's CDR3 is CSARAHGYTF. The CDR3 nucleotides are TGCAGTGCTAGAGCTCATGGCTACACCTTC.

At least ten counts were recorded for this clonotype. The genes are TRBV20-1 and TRBJ2-7, with 8 bases aligning to TRBD2. Germline V CDR1 and CDR2: DFQATT, SNEGSKA (reference sequence). CDR3 length: 14 amino acids. Unmatched junction bases numbered 7, after V lost 0 bases and J lost 6 bases. The CDR3 DNA reads TGCAGTGCTAGAGATCCGGGGGGGCCTGGCGAGCAGTACTTC. Residues: CSARDPGGPGEQYF.

This clonotype showed up just a few times. The J gene is TRBJ2-2, the V gene TRBV19, with D uncertain. Germline V lookup: CDR1 LNHDA, CDR2 SQIVND (reference sequence). V was shortened by 4 bases and J by 6 bases, with 12 bases between the two germline ends. CDR3 length: 14 amino acids. CDR3 sequence: CASSTDGYSGELFF. DNA of the CDR3: TGTGCCAGTAGTACGGACGGATATTCCGGGGAGCTGTTTTTT.

The CDR3 spells CASSLWGRSETQYF. CDR3 sequence (DNA): TGTGCCAGCAGCTTATGGGGGCGTTCGGAGACCCAGTACTTC. The genes are TRBV5-5 and TRBJ2-5; D perhaps matches TRBD1 (6 bases). The CDR3 is 14 residues long. V was trimmed by 2 bases and J by 5 bases, leaving 13 bases between them. Germline V gives CDR1 SGHKS, CDR2 YYEKEE (reference sequence).

In its sample, this clonotype was seen many times. This chain joins TRBV7-2 and TRBJ2-1, with D perhaps matching TRBD1 (5 bases). Trimming pared 6 bases from V and 0 bases from J, leaving 12 bases between. The CDR3 is 15 residues long. The germline V gene encodes CDR1 SGHTA and CDR2 FQGNSA. In nucleotides, the CDR3 is TGTGCCAGCAGTCCCGACAGCAGCTCCTACAATGAGCAGTTCTTC. This sequence encodes CASSPDSSSYNEQFF.

This clonotype was recorded many times. CDR3 nucleotides: TGTGCCAGCAGCGCGCAGGTGAACACTGAAGCTTTCTTT. This translates into CASSAQVNTEAFF. The chain links TRBV3-1 to TRBJ1-1; D call uncertain. Germline CDR1 LGHDT, CDR2 YNNKEL (reference sequence). Trimming took off 5 bases at V and 0 bases at J, with 7 bases between the two ends. This CDR3 region has 13 residues.

This clonotype has a count of ten or more. This sequence joins TRBV24-1 and TRBJ2-7; 10 positions agree with TRBD1. Germline CDR1 and CDR2: KGHDR and SFDVKD. The CDR3 contains 16 residues. V shed 2 bases and J 0 bases; nucleotides not matched to a gene: 3. CDR3 sequence reads: CATSDSGQGDSYEQYF. The CDR3 DNA sequence: TGTGCCACCAGTGATTCCGGACAGGGGGACTCCTACGAGCAGTACTTC.

The rearrangement joins TRBV20-1 to TRBJ2-5; 7 bases fit TRBD1. V trimming: 3 bases; J trimming: 4 bases; junction bases outside the gene matches: 11. Germline CDR1 and CDR2: DFQATT and SNEGSKA (reference sequence). CDR3 length: 15 amino acids. CDR3 DNA sequence: TGCAGTGCTAGTTTAGTGTGGGACAGTGGAGAGACCCAGTACTTC. It specifies CSASLVWDSGETQYF.

The chain recombines TRBV6-2 or TRBV6-3 with TRBJ2-7, with 10 bases aligning to TRBD2. Germline V gene sequence: CDR1 MNHEY, CDR2 SVGEGT. The V gene end was trimmed by 0 bases and the J gene end by 5 bases; junction bases not matched to a gene: 7. The CDR3 length is 16 residues. The CDR3 DNA sequence: TGTGCCAGCAGTTACTCCCGGCTAGCGGGGGTACACGAGCAGTACTTC. This gives the protein CASSYSRLAGVHEQYF.

This clonotype occurred many times. This rearrangement joins TRBV27 to TRBJ1-6, with unresolved D. CDR3 length: 12 amino acids. Trimming left V 3 bases short and J 7 bases short, with 4 bases between. The germline gives CDR1 MNHEY, CDR2 SMNVEV (reference sequence). In DNA, the CDR3 is TGTGCCAGCAGTTTTACGAATTCACCCCTCCACTTT. Translating gives CASSFTNSPLHF.

This clonotype was observed a few times. The V and J genes are TRBV18 and TRBJ1-2; possible D gene TRBD1, 5 bases. Per the germline V gene, CDR1 is KGHSH and CDR2 is LQKENI. This CDR3 is built from 15 residues. Trimming cost V 0 bases and J 4 bases, with 12 bases left between them. The CDR3, as DNA: TGTGCCAGCTCACCACCGGGGAGGGGCCCCTATGGCTACACCTTC. Translated, it gives CASSPPGRGPYGYTF.

This clonotype was detected ten times or more. V usage is TRBV7-2 and J usage is TRBJ2-7; TRBD2 matches at 10 bases. J lost 4 bases, V lost 5 bases, and 11 bases had no gene match. Germline values: CDR1 SGHTA, CDR2 FQGNSA. This CDR3 comprises 16 residues. The DNA of the CDR3 is TGTGCCAGCAGCCCGGAACTAGCGGGGCGTGGTTACGAGCAGTACTTC. This sequence encodes CASSPELAGRGYEQYF.

This clonotype occurred many times. V and J are TRBV10-3 and TRBJ1-1, with 10 positions matching TRBD1. With 6 bases clipped from V and 6 bases from J, the junction kept 10 bases outside the gene matches. CDR3 length: 15 residues. CDR1 and CDR2 from the germline V gene are ENHRY and SYGVKD. CDR3 loop: CAIRGPGQGFSEAFF. The CDR3 coding sequence is TGTGCCATCAGGGGCCCGGGACAGGGGTTCTCTGAAGCTTTCTTT.

Only a few counts were recorded for this clonotype. This chain connects TRBV7-3 to TRBJ2-3; TRBD2 aligns across 12 bases. Germline CDR1 is SGHTA and CDR2 is FQGTGA. This CDR3 has 15 residues. With V trimmed by 6 bases and J by 2 bases, 3 bases remained unmatched. The CDR3 region is CASSGLAGNTDTQYF. The CDR3 DNA reads TGTGCCAGCAGTGGACTAGCGGGGAACACAGATACGCAGTATTTT.

The sample holds a few counts of this clonotype. The J gene is TRBJ2-2, the V gene TRBV2; TRBD2 is a possible D gene (5 bases). This CDR3 has 14 residues. V lost 5 bases to trimming and J lost 5 bases, with 12 bases between them. Germline CDR1 SNHLY, CDR2 FYNNEI. CDR3 nucleotides: TGTGCCAGCAGTCCCTCGAGGAGGACCGGGGAGCTGTTTTTT. Translating gives CASSPSRRTGELFF.